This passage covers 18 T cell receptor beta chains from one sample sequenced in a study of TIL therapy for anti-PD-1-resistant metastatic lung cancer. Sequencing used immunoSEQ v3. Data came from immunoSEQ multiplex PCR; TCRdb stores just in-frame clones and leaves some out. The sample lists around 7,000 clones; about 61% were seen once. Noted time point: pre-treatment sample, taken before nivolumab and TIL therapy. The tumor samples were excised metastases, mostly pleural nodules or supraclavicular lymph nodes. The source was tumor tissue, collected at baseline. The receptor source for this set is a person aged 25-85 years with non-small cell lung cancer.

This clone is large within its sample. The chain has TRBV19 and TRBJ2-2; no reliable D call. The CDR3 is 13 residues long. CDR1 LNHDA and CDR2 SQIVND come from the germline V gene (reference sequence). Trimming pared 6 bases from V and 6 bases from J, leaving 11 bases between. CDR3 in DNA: TGTGCCAGTAGGATCGTTGGGGCCGGGGAGCTGTTTTTT. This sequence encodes CASRIVGAGELFF.

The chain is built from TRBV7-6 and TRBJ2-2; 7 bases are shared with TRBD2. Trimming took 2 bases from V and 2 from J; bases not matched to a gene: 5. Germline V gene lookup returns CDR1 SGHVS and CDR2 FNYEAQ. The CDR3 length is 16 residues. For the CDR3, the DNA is TGTGCCAGCAGCTTACGGAGCGGGGTTAACACCGGGGAGCTGTTTTTT. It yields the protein CASSLRSGVNTGELFF.

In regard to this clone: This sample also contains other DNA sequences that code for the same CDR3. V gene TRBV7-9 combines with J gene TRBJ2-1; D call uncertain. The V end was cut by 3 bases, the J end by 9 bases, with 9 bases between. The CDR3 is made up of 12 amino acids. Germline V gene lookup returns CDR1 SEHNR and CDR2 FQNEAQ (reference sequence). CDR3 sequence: CASSFGGGEQFF. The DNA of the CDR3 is TGTGCCAGCAGCTTTGGCGGTGGTGAGCAGTTCTTC.

CDR3 sequence: CASGLLETQYF. DNA for the CDR3: TGTGCCAGCGGCCTTCTGGAGACCCAGTACTTC. V gene TRBV5-5 combines with J gene TRBJ2-5; D is undetermined. V was clipped by 7 bases and J by 5 bases, with 9 bases between them. The CDR3 loop spans 11 amino acids. Germline V gives CDR1 SGHKS, CDR2 YYEKEE (reference sequence).

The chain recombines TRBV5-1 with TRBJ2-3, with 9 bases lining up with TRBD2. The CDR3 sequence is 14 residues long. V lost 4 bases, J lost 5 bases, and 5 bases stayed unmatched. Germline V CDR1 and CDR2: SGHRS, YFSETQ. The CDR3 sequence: CASSPGLALDTQYF. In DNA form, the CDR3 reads TGCGCCAGCAGCCCGGGACTAGCTTTAGATACGCAGTATTTT.

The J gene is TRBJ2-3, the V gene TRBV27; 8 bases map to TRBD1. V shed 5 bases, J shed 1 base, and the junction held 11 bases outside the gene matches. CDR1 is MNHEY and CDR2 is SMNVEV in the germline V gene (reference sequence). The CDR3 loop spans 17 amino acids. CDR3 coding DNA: TGTGCCAGCAGTCCCAGGACAGGGCCGTCTGGCACAGATACGCAGTATTTT. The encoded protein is CASSPRTGPSGTDTQYF.

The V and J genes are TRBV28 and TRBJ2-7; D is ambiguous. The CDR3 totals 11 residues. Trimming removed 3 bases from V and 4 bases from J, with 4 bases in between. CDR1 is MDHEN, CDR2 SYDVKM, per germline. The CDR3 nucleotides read TGTGCCAGCAGTTTGGGGTACGAGCAGTACTTC. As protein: CASSLGYEQYF. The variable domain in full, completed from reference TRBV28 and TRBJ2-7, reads DVKVTQSSRYLVKRTGEKVFLECVQDMDHENMFWYRQDPGLGLRLIYFSYDVKMKEKGDIPEGYSVSREKKERFSLILESASTNQTSMYLCASSLGYEQYFGPGTRLTVT.

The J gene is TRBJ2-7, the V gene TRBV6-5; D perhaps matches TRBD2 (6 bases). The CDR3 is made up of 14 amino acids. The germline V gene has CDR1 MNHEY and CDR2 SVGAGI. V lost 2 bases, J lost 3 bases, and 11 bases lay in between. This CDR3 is CASSYRGSGYEQYF. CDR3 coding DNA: TGTGCCAGCAGTTACCGGGGTAGCGGCTACGAGCAGTACTTC.

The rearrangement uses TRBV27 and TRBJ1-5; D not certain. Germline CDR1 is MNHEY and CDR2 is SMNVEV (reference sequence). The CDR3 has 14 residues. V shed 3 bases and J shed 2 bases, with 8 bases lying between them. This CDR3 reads CASSLVRGNQPQHF. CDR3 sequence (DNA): TGTGCCAGCAGTTTGGTAAGGGGCAATCAGCCCCAGCATTTT.

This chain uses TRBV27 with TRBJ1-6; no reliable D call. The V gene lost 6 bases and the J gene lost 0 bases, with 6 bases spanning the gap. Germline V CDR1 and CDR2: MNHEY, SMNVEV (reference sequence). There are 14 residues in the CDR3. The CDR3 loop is CASSFSSYNSPLHF. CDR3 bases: TGTGCCAGCAGCTTCAGCTCCTATAATTCACCCCTCCACTTT.

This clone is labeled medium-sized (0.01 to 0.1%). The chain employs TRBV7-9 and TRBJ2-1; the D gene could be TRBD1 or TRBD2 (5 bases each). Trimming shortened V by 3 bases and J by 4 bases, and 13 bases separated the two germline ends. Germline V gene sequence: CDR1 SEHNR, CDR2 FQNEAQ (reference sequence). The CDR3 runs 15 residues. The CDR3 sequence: CASSFRDGFYNEQFF. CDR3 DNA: TGTGCCAGCAGCTTCCGGGACGGATTTTACAATGAGCAGTTCTTC.

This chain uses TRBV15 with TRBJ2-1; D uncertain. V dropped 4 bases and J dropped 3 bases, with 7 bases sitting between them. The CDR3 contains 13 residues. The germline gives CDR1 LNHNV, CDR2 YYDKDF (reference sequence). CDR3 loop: CATSTASYNEQFF. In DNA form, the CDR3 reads TGTGCCACCAGCACGGCTAGCTACAATGAGCAGTTCTTC.

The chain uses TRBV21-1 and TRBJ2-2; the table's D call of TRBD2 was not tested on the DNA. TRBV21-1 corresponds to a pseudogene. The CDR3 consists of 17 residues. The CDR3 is CASSTPRRLAAWGELFF. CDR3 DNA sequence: TGTGCCAGCAGCACGCCGAGACGGCTAGCGGCGTGGGGGGAGCTGTTTTTT.

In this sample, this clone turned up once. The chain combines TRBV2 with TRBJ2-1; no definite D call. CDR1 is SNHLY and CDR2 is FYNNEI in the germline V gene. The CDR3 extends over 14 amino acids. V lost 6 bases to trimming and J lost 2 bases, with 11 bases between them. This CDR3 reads CASRKSSAYNEQFF. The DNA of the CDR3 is TGTGCCAGCAGGAAGTCTTCCGCCTACAATGAGCAGTTCTTC.

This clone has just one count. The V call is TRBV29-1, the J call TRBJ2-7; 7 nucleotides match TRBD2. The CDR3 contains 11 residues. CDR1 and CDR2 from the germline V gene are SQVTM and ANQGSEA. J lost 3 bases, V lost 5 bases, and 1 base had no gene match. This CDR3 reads CSVSGGYEQYF. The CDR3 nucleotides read TGCAGCGTTTCGGGGGGCTACGAGCAGTACTTC.

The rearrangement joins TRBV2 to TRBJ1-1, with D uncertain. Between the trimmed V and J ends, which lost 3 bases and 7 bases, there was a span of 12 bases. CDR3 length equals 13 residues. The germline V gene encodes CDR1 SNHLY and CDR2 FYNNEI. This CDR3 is CASSENWGVEAFF. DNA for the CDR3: TGTGCCAGCAGTGAGAATTGGGGAGTTGAAGCTTTCTTT.

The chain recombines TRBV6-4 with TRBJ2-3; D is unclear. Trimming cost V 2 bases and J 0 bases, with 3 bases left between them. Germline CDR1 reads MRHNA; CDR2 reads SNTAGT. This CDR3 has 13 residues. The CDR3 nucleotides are TGTGCCAGCAGTGACGGGAGCACAGATACGCAGTATTTT. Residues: CASSDGSTDTQYF.

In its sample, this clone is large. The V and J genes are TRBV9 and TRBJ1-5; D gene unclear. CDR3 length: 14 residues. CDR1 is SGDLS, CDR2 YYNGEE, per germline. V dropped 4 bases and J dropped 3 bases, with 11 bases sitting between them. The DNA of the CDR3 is TGTGCCAGCAGCCCCACTGCGTACAATCAGCCCCAGCATTTT. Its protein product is CASSPTAYNQPQHF.